These 23 T cell receptor beta chains were all obtained from the same sample, sequenced in a study of T cells in Graves' hyperthyroidism and ophthalmopathy. RNA transcripts gave rise to amplified TCR beta CDR3 regions. The study used the HTBI primer set for a first-round RT-PCR of the TCR CDR3. TCRdb re-derived calls from the multiplex PCR reads in MiXCR, one entry per CDR3 protein. Of some 600,000 distinct CDR3 sequences in the sample, roughly 13% are singletons; the top ten hold 4.5% to 6%. The sequenced sample was blood. All receptors come from a woman younger than 45 with Graves' hyperthyroidism that later progressed to Graves' ophthalmopathy.

This clonotype was counted only a few times. The CDR3 region is CSAPGGPYQETQYF. CDR3 nucleotide sequence: TGCAGTGCCCCGGGGGGTCCGTACCAAGAGACCCAGTACTTC. The chain combines TRBV20-1 with TRBJ2-5; 7 bases align to TRBD2. Trimming at V came to 6 bases and at J to 0 bases, leaving 7 bases not matched to a gene. This CDR3 has 14 amino acids. From germline, CDR1 is DFQATT and CDR2 SNEGSKA (reference sequence).

This clonotype occurred many times. The rearrangement uses TRBV5-6 and TRBJ2-7; no clear D. CDR3 length equals 13 residues. V dropped 2 bases and J dropped 2 bases, with 8 bases sitting between them. Germline V gene data show CDR1 as SGHDT and CDR2 as YYEEEE. CDR3 amino acids: CASSFANTYEQYF. CDR3 DNA sequence: TGTGCCAGCAGCTTCGCTAATACCTACGAGCAGTACTTC.

This clonotype was counted between two and nine times. This chain joins TRBV10-3 and TRBJ1-5; no clear D gene. This CDR3 has 14 residues. The germline V and J ends were trimmed by 6 bases and 5 bases, with 14 bases remaining between them. CDR1 is ENHRY and CDR2 is SYGVKD in the germline V gene. CDR3 in amino acids: CAIRDPSSDQPQHF. CDR3 sequence (DNA): TGTGCCATCAGGGACCCCTCGTCCGATCAGCCCCAGCATTTT.

This clonotype appeared once. The CDR3 sequence: CATSRDRQGRTEAFF. The CDR3 DNA reads TGTGCCACCAGCAGAGATCGACAGGGTCGGACTGAAGCTTTCTTT. The chain uses TRBV15 and TRBJ1-1, with 7 positions matching TRBD1. Trimming cost V 0 bases and J 5 bases; bases outside gene matches: 6. This CDR3 spans 15 amino acids. Germline lookup yields CDR1 LNHNV and CDR2 YYDKDF (reference sequence).

This chain connects TRBV12-3 or TRBV12-4 to TRBJ2-5; TRBD2 might be the D (5 bases). The germline V and J ends were trimmed by 5 bases and 7 bases, with 11 bases remaining between them. This CDR3 spans 12 amino acids. DNA of the CDR3: TGTGCCAGCAGTCATACACGGGGGACCCAGTACTTC. It is translated as CASSHTRGTQYF.

Ten or more counts support this clonotype. The rearrangement links TRBV28 to TRBJ1-1, with TRBD1 as a possible D gene (5 bases). The germline V gene encodes CDR1 MDHEN and CDR2 SYDVKM. The CDR3 runs to 13 residues. V shed 5 bases and J shed 1 base, with 8 bases lying between them. Here the CDR3 reads CASSTTGNTEAFF. DNA of the CDR3: TGTGCCAGCAGTACCACAGGGAACACTGAAGCTTTCTTT.

This clonotype was seen a handful of times. The rearrangement uses TRBV5-6 and TRBJ1-4; D uncertain. The CDR3 is 12 amino acids. Between the trimmed V and J ends, which lost 2 bases and 6 bases, there was a span of 5 bases. Germline V lookup: CDR1 SGHDT, CDR2 YYEEEE. The CDR3 DNA reads as TGTGCCAGCAGCTTTGATGATGAAAAACTGTTTTTT. It is translated as CASSFDDEKLFF.

This clonotype was counted between two and nine times. The chain is built from TRBV5-1 and TRBJ1-5; no clear D. The V and J ends lost 0 bases and 2 bases respectively, with 15 bases between them. Germline assignment: CDR1 SGHRS and CDR2 YFSETQ. The CDR3 spans 17 residues. CDR3 amino acids: CASSLGPMAQGNQPQHF. The CDR3 DNA is TGCGCCAGCAGCTTGGGACCTATGGCGCAGGGCAATCAGCCCCAGCATTTT.

In its sample, this clonotype was seen many times. The chain combines TRBV6-1 with TRBJ2-1; TRBD1 matches 8 bases. After removal of 8 bases from V and 3 bases from J, the junction contained 18 bases not matched to a gene. This CDR3 is built from 18 residues. CDR1 is MNHNS, CDR2 SASEGT, per germline. The CDR3 sequence: CASFPGGTGGLRYNEQFF. The CDR3 DNA sequence: TGTGCCAGCTTCCCAGGGGGCACTGGGGGACTCCGCTACAATGAGCAGTTCTTC.

Many counts were recorded for this clonotype. The rearrangement joins TRBV28 to TRBJ1-4; D might be TRBD1 (5 bases). In germline, CDR1 is MDHEN, CDR2 SYDVKM. This CDR3 is 15 amino acids long. V shed 6 bases and J shed 7 bases, with 18 bases lying between them. The CDR3 spells CASSPNGGGFEKLFF. CDR3 bases: TGTGCCAGCAGCCCTAATGGGGGAGGCTTTGAAAAACTGTTTTTT.

The sample holds many counts of this clonotype. The rearrangement links TRBV7-2 to TRBJ2-5; D not resolved. The CDR3 loop spans 15 amino acids. Trimming stripped 3 bases from V and 1 base from J, with 12 bases between. Germline V gene sequence: CDR1 SGHTA, CDR2 FQGNSA. The CDR3 sequence: CASSFLLLAQETQYF. CDR3 coding DNA: TGTGCCAGCAGCTTCCTGCTTCTTGCCCAAGAGACCCAGTACTTC.

This chain uses TRBV5-1 with TRBJ2-7; 10 bases line up with TRBD2. CDR1 and CDR2 from the germline V gene are SGHRS and YFSETQ. V shed 0 bases and J 5 bases; nucleotides not matched to a gene: 8. The CDR3 length is 16 residues. The CDR3 nucleotides are TGCGCCAGCAGCTTGGGGGTTAGCGGGAGGAATCACGAGCAGTACTTC. Translated: CASSLGVSGRNHEQYF.

In this sample, this clonotype turned up many times. In nucleotides, the CDR3 is TGTGCCAGCAGTCCCCCGTACCAAGAGACCCAGTACTTC. This codes for CASSPPYQETQYF. The gene calls are TRBV27 and TRBJ2-5; D gene ambiguous. Germline V gene lookup returns CDR1 MNHEY and CDR2 SMNVEV (reference sequence). Between the trimmed V and J ends, which lost 5 bases and 0 bases, there was a span of 7 bases. The CDR3 has 13 amino acids.

This clonotype has ten or more counts. The chain carries TRBV18 and TRBJ1-1; no reliable D call. This CDR3 comprises 13 residues. The germline V gene has CDR1 KGHSH and CDR2 LQKENI. V lost 0 bases and J lost 6, with 8 bases in between. The DNA for the CDR3 is TGTGCCAGCTCACCACCAGGTCCCCCTGAAGCTTTCTTT. Its translation is CASSPPGPPEAFF.

This chain uses TRBV5-1 with TRBJ1-2; TRBD1 agrees at 7 bases. Germline values: CDR1 SGHRS, CDR2 YFSETQ. The V gene end was trimmed by 7 bases and the J gene end by 4 bases; junction bases not matched to a gene: 4. This CDR3 spans 12 amino acids. The DNA for the CDR3 is TGCGCCAGCGCCGACAGGGCCTATGGCTACACCTTC. Translated, it gives CASADRAYGYTF.

This clonotype has a count of ten or more. J is TRBJ2-3 and V is TRBV12-3 or TRBV12-4, with 7 bases that match TRBD1. V lost 6 bases to trimming and J lost 2 bases; unmatched junction nucleotides: 8. The CDR3 loop spans 15 amino acids. The CDR3 DNA reads TGTGCCAGCAGGCCAGGGACAGACCTCACAGATACGCAGTATTTT. Its protein is CASRPGTDLTDTQYF.

Many counts were recorded for this clonotype. This sequence joins TRBV7-9 and TRBJ1-2, with a weak D call TRBD1 (6 bases). Trimming removed 6 bases from V and 8 bases from J, with 13 bases in between. This CDR3 region has 12 residues. Germline V CDR1 and CDR2: SEHNR, FQNEAQ (reference sequence). The CDR3 DNA sequence: TGTGCCAGCAGTGGGGGGGCCTTCGGCTACACCTTC. Its protein product is CASSGGAFGYTF.

This clonotype was seen at least ten times. The chain uses TRBV7-2 and TRBJ1-5; D is ambiguous. Trimming took 5 bases from V and 4 from J, leaving 9 bases between them. Per germline, CDR1 SGHTA and CDR2 FQGNSA. The CDR3 has 13 amino acids. The CDR3 loop reads CASSQITNQPQHF. The CDR3 DNA reads TGTGCCAGCAGCCAGATAACAAATCAGCCCCAGCATTTT.

The sample holds a few counts of this clonotype. The gene calls are TRBV5-1 and TRBJ1-3; D is uncertain. Germline CDR1 is SGHRS and CDR2 is YFSETQ. The ends were cut back, 4 bases at V and 2 bases at J, with 13 bases in the middle. The CDR3 has 15 amino acids. CDR3 sequence (DNA): TGCGCCAGCAGCCCCCTAATCCGGGCTGGAAACACCATATATTTT. It yields the protein CASSPLIRAGNTIYF.

The CDR3 DNA reads TGTGCCAGCTCACTTAACGCGGGCGTCCAAGAGACCCAGTACTTC. Its protein is CASSLNAGVQETQYF. The gene calls are TRBV18 and TRBJ2-5; perhaps TRBD2 as D (5 bases). This CDR3 contains 15 residues. The V end lost 4 bases, the J end lost 1 base, and 13 bases lay between the germline ends. The V gene's germline CDR1 is KGHSH and CDR2 LQKENI.

The chain has TRBV19 and TRBJ1-5; D possibly corresponds to TRBD1 (5 bases). Trimming took 4 bases from V and 0 from J, leaving 10 bases between them. Germline loops: CDR1 LNHDA, CDR2 SQIVND (reference sequence). The CDR3 length is 15 residues. CDR3 nucleotides: TGTGCCAGTAGTAAAACAGGAGATAGCAATCAGCCCCAGCATTTT. This translates into CASSKTGDSNQPQHF.

This clonotype was counted many times. This chain links TRBV6-2 or TRBV6-3 with TRBJ1-2; D is unclear. Trimming stripped 2 bases from V and 2 bases from J, with 6 bases between. Germline CDR1 and CDR2: MNHEY and SVGEGT. This CDR3 has 13 residues. CDR3: CASSYEGNYGYTF. For the CDR3, the DNA is TGTGCCAGCAGTTACGAGGGAAACTATGGCTACACCTTC.

The rearrangement joins TRBV30 to TRBJ2-1; TRBD2 aligns across 10 bases. Germline values: CDR1 GTSNPN, CDR2 SVGIG (reference sequence). The CDR3 spans 14 residues. In DNA form, the CDR3 reads TGTGCTCGTAGCGGGAGGAGGTCCTACAATGAGCAGTTCTTC. Translated: CARSGRRSYNEQFF.